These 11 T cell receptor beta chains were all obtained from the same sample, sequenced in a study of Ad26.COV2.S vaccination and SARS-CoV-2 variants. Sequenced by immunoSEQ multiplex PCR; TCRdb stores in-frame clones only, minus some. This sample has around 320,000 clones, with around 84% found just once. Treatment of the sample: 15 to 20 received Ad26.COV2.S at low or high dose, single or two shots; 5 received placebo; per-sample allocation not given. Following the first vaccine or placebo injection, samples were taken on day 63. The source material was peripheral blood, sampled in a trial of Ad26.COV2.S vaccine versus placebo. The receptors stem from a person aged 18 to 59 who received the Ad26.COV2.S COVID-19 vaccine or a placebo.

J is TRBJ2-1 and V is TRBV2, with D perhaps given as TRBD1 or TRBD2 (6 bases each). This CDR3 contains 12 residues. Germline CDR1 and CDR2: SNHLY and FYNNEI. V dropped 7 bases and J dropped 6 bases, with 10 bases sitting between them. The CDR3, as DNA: TGTGCCAGCAACAGGGACTTCAATGAGCAGTTCTTC. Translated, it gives CASNRDFNEQFF.

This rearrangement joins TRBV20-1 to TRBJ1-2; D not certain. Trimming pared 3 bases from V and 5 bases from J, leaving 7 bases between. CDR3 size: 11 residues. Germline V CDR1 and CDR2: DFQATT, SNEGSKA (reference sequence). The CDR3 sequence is CSASRDYGYTF. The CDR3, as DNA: TGCAGTGCTAGTAGGGATTATGGCTACACCTTC.

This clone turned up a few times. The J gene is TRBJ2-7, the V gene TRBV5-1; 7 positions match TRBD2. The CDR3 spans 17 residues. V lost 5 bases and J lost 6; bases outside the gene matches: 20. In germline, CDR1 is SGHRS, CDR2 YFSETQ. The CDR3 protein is CASSSRVGTTLLGEQYF. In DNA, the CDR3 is TGCGCCAGCAGTTCTCGAGTGGGGACTACGCTCTTGGGCGAGCAGTACTTC.

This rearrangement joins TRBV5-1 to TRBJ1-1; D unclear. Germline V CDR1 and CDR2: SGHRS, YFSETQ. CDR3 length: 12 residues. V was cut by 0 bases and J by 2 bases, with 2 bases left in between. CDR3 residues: CASSLVNTEAFF. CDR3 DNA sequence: TGCGCCAGCAGCTTGGTAAACACTGAAGCTTTCTTT. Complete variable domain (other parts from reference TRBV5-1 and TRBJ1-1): KAGVTQTPRYLIKTRGQQVTLSCSPISGHRSVSWYQQTPGQGLQFLFEYFSETQRNKGNFPGRFSGRQFSNSRSEMNVSTLELGDSALYLCASSLVNTEAFFGQGTRLTVV.

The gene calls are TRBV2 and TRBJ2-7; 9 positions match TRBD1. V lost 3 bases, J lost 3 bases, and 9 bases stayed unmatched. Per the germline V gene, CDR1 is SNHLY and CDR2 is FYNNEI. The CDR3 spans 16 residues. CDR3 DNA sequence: TGTGCCAGCAGTGATTGGGCCGGGACAGGGCACTACGAGCAGTACTTC. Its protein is CASSDWAGTGHYEQYF.

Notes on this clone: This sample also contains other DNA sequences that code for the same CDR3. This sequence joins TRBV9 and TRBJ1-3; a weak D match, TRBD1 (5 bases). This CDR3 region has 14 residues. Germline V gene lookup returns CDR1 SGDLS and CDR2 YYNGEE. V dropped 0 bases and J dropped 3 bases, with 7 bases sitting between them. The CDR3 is CASSVAGSGNTIYF. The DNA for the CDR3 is TGTGCCAGCAGCGTAGCAGGGAGTGGAAACACCATATATTTT.

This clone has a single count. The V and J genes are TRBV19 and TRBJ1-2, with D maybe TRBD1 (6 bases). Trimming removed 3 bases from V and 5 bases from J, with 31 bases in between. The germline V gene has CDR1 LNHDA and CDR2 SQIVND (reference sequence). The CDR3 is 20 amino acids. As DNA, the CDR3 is TGTGCCAGTAGTATGGAGTTCGGCCAGGGGCTAGATATAGGATGGTATGGCTACACCTTC. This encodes CASSMEFGQGLDIGWYGYTF.

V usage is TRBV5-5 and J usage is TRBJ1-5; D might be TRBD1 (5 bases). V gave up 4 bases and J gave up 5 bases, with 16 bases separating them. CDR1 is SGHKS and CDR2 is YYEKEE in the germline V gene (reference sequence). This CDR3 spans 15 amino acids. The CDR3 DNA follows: TGTGCCAGCAGCCTGGGAGGAGGGGCCGATCAGCCCCAGCATTTT. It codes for CASSLGGGADQPQHF.

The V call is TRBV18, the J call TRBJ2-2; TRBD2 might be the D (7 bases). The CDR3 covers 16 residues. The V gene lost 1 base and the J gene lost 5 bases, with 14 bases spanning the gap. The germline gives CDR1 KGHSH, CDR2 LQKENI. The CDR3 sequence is CASSPLAGANTGELFF. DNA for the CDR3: TGTGCCAGCTCACCACTTGCGGGGGCCAATACCGGGGAGCTGTTTTTT.

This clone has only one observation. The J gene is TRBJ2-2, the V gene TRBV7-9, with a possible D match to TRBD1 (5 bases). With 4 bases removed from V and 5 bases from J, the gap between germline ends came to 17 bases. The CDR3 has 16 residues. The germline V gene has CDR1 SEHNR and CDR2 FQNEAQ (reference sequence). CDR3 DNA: TGTGCCAGCAGCTCACATCACTTAAGGGGTACCGGGGAGCTGTTTTTT. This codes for CASSSHHLRGTGELFF.

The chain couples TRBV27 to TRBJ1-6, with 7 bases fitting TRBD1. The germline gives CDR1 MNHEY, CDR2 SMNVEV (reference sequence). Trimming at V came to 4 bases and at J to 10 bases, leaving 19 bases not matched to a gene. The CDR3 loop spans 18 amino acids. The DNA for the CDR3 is TGTGCCAGCAGTTCCGAGCCACCGTACAGGGGTCAATACTCACCCCTCCACTTT. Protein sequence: CASSSEPPYRGQYSPLHF.